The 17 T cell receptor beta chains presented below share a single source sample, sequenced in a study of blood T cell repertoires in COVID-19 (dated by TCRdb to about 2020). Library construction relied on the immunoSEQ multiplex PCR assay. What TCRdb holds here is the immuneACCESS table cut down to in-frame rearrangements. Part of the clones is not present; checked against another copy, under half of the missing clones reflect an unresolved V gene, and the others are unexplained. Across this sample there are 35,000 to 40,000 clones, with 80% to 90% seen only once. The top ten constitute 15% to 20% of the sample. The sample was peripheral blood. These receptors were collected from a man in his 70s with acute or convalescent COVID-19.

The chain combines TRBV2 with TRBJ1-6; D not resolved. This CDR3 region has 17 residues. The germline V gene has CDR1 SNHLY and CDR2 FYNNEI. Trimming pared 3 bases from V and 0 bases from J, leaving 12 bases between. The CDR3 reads CASSDPKSSSYNSPLHF. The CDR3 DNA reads TGTGCCAGCAGTGACCCAAAATCCAGCTCCTATAATTCACCCCTCCACTTT.

This CDR3 is CASSHYQGDRDTQYF. The DNA for the CDR3 is TGTGCCAGCAGCCATTATCAGGGGGATAGGGATACGCAGTATTTT. The chain combines TRBV5-5 with TRBJ2-3; TRBD1 matches 7 bases. There are 15 residues in the CDR3. The V and J ends lost 4 bases and 6 bases, in that order; junction bases with no gene match: 11. The V gene's germline CDR1 is SGHKS and CDR2 YYEKEE (reference sequence).

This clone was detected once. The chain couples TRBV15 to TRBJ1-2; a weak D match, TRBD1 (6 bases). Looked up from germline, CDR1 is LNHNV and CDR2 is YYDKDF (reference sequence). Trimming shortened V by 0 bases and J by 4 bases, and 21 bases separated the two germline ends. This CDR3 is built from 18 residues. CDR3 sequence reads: CATSRDLPKGGRSYGYTF. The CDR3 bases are TGTGCCACCAGCAGAGATCTTCCTAAGGGGGGGCGCAGCTATGGCTACACCTTC.

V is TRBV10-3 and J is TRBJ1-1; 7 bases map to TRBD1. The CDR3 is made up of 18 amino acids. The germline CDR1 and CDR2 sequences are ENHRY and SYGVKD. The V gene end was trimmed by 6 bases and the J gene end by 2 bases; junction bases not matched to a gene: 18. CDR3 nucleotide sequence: TGTGCCATCAGCGTAGCCGGGGAGGTGACAGGGATCAACACTGAAGCTTTCTTT. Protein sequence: CAISVAGEVTGINTEAFF.

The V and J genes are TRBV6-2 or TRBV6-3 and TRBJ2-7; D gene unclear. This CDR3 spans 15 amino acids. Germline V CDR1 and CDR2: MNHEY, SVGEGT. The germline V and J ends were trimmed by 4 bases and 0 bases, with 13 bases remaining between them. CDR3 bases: TGTGCCAGCAGTTTGCGAGCCGGGTCCTCCTACGAGCAGTACTTC. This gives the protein CASSLRAGSSYEQYF.

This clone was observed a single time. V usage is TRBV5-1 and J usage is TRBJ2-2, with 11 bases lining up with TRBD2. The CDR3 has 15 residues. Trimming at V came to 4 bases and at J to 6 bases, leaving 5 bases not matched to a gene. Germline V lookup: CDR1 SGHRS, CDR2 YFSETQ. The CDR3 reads CASSPTSGKAGELFF. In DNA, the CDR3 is TGCGCCAGCAGCCCGACTAGCGGGAAGGCCGGGGAGCTGTTTTTT.

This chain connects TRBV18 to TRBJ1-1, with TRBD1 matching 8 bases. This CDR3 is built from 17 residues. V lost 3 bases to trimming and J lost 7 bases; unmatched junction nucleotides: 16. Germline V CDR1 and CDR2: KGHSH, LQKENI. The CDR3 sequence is CASSPLALGQDDLEAFF. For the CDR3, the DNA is TGTGCCAGCTCACCGTTGGCCCTGGGACAGGACGATCTTGAAGCTTTCTTT. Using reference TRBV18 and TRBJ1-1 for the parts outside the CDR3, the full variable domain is NAGVMQNPRHLVRRRGQEARLRCSPMKGHSHVYWYRQLPEEGLKFMVYLQKENIIDESGMPKERFSAEFPKEGPSILRIQQVVRGDSAAYFCASSPLALGQDDLEAFFGQGTRLTVV.

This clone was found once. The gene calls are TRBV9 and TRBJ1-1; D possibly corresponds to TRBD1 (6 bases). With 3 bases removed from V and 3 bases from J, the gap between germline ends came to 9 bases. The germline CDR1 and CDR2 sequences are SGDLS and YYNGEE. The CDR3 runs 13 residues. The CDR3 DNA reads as TGTGCCAGCAGCGCAGGGGTTGACACTGAAGCTTTCTTT. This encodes CASSAGVDTEAFF.

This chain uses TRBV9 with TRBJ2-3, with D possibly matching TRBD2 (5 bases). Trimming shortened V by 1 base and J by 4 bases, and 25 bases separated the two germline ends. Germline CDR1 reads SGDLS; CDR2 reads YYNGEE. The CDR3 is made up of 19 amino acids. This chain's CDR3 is CASSVSYPPLGGAADTQYF. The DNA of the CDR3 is TGTGCCAGCAGCGTATCCTACCCTCCACTCGGAGGAGCGGCAGATACGCAGTATTTT. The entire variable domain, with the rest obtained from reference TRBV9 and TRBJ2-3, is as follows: DSGVTQTPKHLITATGQRVTLRCSPRSGDLSVYWYQQSLDQGLQFLIQYYNGEERAKGNILERFSAQQFPDLHSELNLSSLELGDSALYFCASSVSYPPLGGAADTQYFGPGTRLTVL.

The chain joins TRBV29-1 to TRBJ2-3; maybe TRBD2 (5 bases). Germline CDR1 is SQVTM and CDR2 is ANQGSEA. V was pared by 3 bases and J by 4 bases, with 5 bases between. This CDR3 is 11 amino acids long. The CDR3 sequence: CSVERADTQYF. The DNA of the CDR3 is TGCAGCGTTGAGAGGGCAGATACGCAGTATTTT.

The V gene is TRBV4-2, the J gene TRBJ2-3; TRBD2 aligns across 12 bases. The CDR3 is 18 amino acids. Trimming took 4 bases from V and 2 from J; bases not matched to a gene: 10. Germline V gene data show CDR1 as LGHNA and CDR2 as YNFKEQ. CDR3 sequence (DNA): TGTGCCAGCAGCCCTAAGACTAGCGGGAGACCCCACACAGATACGCAGTATTTT. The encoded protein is CASSPKTSGRPHTDTQYF.

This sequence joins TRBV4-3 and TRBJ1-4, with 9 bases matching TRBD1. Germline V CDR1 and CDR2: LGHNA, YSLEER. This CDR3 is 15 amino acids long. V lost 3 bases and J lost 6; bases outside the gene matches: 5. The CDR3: CASSHATGGDEKLFF. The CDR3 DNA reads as TGCGCCAGCAGCCATGCTACAGGGGGCGATGAAAAACTGTTTTTT.

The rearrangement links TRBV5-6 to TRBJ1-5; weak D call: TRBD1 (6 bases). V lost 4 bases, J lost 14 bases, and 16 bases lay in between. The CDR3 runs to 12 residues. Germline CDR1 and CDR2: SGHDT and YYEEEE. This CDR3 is CASSLGTSKEHF. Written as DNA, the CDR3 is TGTGCCAGCAGCCTCGGGACATCGAAGGAGCATTTT. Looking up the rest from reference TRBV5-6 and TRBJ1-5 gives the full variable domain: DAGVTQSPTHLIKTRGQQVTLRCSPKSGHDTVSWYQQALGQGPQFIFQYYEEEERQRGNFPDRFSGHQFPNYSSELNVNALLLGDSALYLCASSLGTSKEHFGDGTRLSIL.

CDR3 nucleotides: TGCGCCAGCAGCTTGGACAGGGGCAGCTATGGCTACACCTTC. Its protein is CASSLDRGSYGYTF. V gene TRBV5-1 combines with J gene TRBJ1-2; 7 positions agree with TRBD1. Germline V gives CDR1 SGHRS, CDR2 YFSETQ. CDR3 length: 14 residues. V was pared by 0 bases and J by 4 bases, with 3 bases of the junction left unmatched.

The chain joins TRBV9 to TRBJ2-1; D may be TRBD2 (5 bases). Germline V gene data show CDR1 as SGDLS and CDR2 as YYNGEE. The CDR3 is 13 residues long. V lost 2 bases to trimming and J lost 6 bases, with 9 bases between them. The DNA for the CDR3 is TGTGCCAGCAGCGTTGGTAGCGTCAATGAGCAGTTCTTC. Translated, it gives CASSVGSVNEQFF.

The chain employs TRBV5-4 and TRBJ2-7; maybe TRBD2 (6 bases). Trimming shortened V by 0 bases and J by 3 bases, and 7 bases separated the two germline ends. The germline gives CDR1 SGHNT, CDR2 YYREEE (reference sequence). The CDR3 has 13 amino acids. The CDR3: CASSLEEGYEQYF. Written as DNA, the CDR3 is TGTGCCAGCAGCTTGGAGGAGGGCTACGAGCAGTACTTC.

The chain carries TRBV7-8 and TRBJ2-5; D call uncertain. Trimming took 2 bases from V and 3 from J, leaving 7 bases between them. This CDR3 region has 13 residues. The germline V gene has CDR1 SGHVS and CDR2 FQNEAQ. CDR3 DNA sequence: TGTGCCAGCAGCTTAATCCGTGAAGAGACCCAGTACTTC. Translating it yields CASSLIREETQYF. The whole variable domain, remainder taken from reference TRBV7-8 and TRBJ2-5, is GAGVSQSPRYKVAKRGQDVALRCDPISGHVSLFWYQQALGQGPEFLTYFQNEAQLDKSGLPSDRFFAERPEGSVSTLKIQRTQQEDSAVYLCASSLIREETQYFGPGTRLLVL.